These 5 T cell receptor beta chains originate from one sample sequenced in a study of T-cell memory formation after mild COVID-19. MiXCR, run by TCRdb on the 5' RACE reads, gives a single entry per CDR3 protein. This table holds 300,000 to 400,000 distinct CDR3 sequences, 15% found once. Sequenced sample: PBMCs or a T cell subset sorted from them (not recorded which). These receptors were taken from a man between 18 and 35 years old who had mild COVID-19 (a few samples of this study predate the infection). Cell type and time point are not known.

This clonotype was seen only a few times. The chain combines TRBV6-6 with TRBJ2-2; no clear D. The V gene's germline CDR1 is MNHNY and CDR2 SVGAGI (reference sequence). V lost 1 base and J 6 bases, leaving 3 bases between the germline ends. This CDR3 is 12 amino acids long. CDR3 sequence: CASSYFPGELFF. The CDR3 DNA is TGTGCCAGCAGTTACTTTCCCGGGGAGCTGTTTTTT.

This clonotype was seen a few times. The chain recombines TRBV7-2 with TRBJ2-5; D is ambiguous. Trimming removed 1 base at V and 5 bases at J, with 5 bases between. This CDR3 spans 12 amino acids. Per germline, CDR1 SGHTA and CDR2 FQGNSA. The CDR3, as DNA: TGTGCCAGCAGCTTAGTGTCGGAGACCCAGTACTTC. It codes for CASSLVSETQYF.

This clonotype was recorded at least ten times. The chain joins TRBV12-3 or TRBV12-4 to TRBJ1-3, with D uncertain. V lost 6 bases and J lost 0, with 9 bases in between. The CDR3 extends over 14 amino acids. The CDR3 protein is CASSRRSSGNTIYF. The CDR3 coding sequence is TGTGCCAGCAGCCGACGGAGCTCTGGAAACACCATATATTTT.

This clonotype was seen only a few times. This rearrangement joins TRBV6-2 or TRBV6-3 to TRBJ2-1; a weak D match, TRBD1 (7 bases). Germline values: CDR1 MNHEY, CDR2 SVGEGT. The length of the CDR3 is 16 residues. V was pared by 7 bases and J by 9 bases, with 25 bases between. The CDR3 DNA sequence: TGTGCCAGCACCAGAAGGGGCGCAGGGGGGTTTGGTGAGCAGTTCTTC. This gives the protein CASTRRGAGGFGEQFF.

The rearrangement uses TRBV12-3 or TRBV12-4 and TRBJ1-1, with a weak D call TRBD1 (5 bases). Deletions cut 1 base from V and 5 bases from J, with 17 bases between. CDR3 length: 16 amino acids. For the CDR3, the DNA is TGTGCCAGCAGTTTAGGGGGACCGCCGGTGGGGACTGAAGCTTTCTTT. It specifies CASSLGGPPVGTEAFF.